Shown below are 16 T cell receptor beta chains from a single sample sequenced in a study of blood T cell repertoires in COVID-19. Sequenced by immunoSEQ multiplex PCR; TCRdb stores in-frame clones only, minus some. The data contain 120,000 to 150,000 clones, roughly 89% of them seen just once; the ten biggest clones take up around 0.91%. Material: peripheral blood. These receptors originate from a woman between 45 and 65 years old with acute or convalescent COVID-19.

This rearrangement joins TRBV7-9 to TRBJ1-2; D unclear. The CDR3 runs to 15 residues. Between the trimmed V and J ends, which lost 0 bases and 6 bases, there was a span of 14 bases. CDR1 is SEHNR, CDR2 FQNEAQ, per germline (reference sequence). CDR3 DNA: TGTGCCAGCAGCTTAGCGTACGGTGATGAGGATGGCTACACCTTC. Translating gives CASSLAYGDEDGYTF.

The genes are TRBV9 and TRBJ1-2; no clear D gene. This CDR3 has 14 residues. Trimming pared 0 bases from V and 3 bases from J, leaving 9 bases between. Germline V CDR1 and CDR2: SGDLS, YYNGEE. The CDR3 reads CASSVGREDYGYTF. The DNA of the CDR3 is TGTGCCAGCAGCGTAGGAAGGGAGGACTATGGCTACACCTTC.

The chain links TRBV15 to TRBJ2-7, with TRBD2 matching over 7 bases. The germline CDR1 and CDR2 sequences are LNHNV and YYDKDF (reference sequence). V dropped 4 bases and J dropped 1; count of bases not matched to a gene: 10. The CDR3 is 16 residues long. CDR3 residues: CATSTGLVFSSYEQYF. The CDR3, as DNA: TGTGCCACCAGCACAGGACTAGTTTTTTCATCCTACGAGCAGTACTTC.

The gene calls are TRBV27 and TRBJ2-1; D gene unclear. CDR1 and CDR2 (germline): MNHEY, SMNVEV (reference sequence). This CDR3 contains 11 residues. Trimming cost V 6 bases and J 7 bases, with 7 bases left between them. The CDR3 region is CASSNGNEQFF. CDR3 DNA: TGTGCCAGCAGCAACGGGAATGAGCAGTTCTTC.

The CDR3 loop reads CASSLGTSGRAGGETQYF. DNA of the CDR3: TGTGCCAGCAGCCTGGGGACTAGCGGGAGGGCAGGTGGTGAGACCCAGTACTTC. The chain uses TRBV5-8 and TRBJ2-5; TRBD2 matches at 16 bases. Germline values: CDR1 SGHTS, CDR2 YDEGEE. The ends lost 4 bases at V and 5 bases at J; junction bases unmatched: 11. The CDR3 has 18 amino acids.

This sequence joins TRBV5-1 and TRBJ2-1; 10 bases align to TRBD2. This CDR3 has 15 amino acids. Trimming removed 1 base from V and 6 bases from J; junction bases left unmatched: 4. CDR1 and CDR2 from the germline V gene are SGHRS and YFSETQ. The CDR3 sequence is CASSLRTSGPNEQFF. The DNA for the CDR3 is TGCGCCAGCAGCTTGCGGACTAGCGGTCCCAATGAGCAGTTCTTC.

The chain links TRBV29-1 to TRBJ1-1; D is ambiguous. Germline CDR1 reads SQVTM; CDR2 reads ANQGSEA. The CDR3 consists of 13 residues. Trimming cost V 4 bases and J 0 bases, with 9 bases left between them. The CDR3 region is CSVGTTLNTEAFF. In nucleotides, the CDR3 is TGCAGCGTTGGAACGACACTGAACACTGAAGCTTTCTTT.

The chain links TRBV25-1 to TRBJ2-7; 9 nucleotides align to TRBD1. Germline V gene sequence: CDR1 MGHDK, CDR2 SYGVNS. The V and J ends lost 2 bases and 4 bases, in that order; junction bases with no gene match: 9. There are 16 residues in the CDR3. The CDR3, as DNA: TGTGCCAGCAGTGAACATGCCGGGACAGGGTCTTACGAGCAGTACTTC. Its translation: CASSEHAGTGSYEQYF.

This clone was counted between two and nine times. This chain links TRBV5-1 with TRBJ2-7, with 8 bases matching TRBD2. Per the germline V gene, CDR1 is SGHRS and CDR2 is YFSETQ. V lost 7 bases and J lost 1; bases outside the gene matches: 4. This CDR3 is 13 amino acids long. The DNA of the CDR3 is TGCGCCAGCCGGGAGGGCTTATCCTACGAGCAGTACTTC. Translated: CASREGLSYEQYF.

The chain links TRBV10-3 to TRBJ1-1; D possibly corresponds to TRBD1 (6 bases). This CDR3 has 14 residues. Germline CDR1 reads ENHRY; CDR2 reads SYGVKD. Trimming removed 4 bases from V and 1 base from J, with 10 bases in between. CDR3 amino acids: CAISAGHPNTEAFF. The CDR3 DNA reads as TGTGCCATCAGTGCGGGACATCCGAACACTGAAGCTTTCTTT.

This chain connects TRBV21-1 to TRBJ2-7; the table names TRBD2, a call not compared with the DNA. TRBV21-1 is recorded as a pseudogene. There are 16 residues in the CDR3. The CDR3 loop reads CASSNPGLRSPCEQYF. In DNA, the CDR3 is TGTGCCAGCAGCAACCCCGGATTGCGGTCCCCCTGCGAGCAGTACTTC.

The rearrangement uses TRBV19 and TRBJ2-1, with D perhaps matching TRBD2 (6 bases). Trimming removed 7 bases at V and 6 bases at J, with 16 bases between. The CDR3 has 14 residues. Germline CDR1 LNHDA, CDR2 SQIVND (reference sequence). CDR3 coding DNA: TGTGCCAGTAAAAACTACAACGGGGGCAATGAGCAGTTCTTC. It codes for CASKNYNGGNEQFF.

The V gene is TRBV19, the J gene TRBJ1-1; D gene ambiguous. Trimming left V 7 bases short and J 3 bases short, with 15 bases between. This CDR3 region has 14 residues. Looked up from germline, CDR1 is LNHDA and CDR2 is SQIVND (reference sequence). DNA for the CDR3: TGTGCCAGTACCACTGGCATTACAGACACTGAAGCTTTCTTT. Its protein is CASTTGITDTEAFF.

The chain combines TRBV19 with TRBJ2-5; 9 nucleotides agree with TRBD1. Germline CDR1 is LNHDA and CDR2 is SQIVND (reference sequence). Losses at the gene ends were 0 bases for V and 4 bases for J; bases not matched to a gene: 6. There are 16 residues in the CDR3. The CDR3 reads CASSIDRTGGRETQYF. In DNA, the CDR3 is TGTGCCAGTAGTATAGATCGAACAGGGGGCAGAGAGACCCAGTACTTC. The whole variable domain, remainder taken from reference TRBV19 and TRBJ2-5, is DGGITQSPKYLFRKEGQNVTLSCEQNLNHDAMYWYRQDPGQGLRLIYYSQIVNDFQKGDIAEGYSVSREKKESFPLTVTSAQKNPTAFYLCASSIDRTGGRETQYFGPGTRLLVL.

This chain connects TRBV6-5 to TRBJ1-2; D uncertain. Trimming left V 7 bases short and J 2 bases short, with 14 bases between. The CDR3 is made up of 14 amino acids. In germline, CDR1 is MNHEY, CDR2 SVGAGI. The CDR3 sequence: CASTQPGRNYGYTF. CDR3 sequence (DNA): TGTGCCAGCACCCAGCCCGGGAGAAACTATGGCTACACCTTC.

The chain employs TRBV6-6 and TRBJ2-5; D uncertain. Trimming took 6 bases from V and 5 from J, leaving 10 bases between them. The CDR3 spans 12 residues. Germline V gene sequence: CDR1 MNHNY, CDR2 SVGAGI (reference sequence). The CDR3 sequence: CASRAEPETQYF. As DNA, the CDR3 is TGTGCCAGCAGAGCCGAACCCGAGACCCAGTACTTC.